This is a list of T cell receptor beta chains from one sample in a study of blood T cell repertoires in COVID-19. The table came from immunoSEQ multiplex PCR; TCRdb's copy has only in-frame clones and leaves some out. The sample lists about 50,000 clones, over 75% seen once, with approximately 11% in the top ten. Material: peripheral blood. Receptor source: a human donor with active COVID-19. The donor label of this sample is uncertain. Both conserved end residues are trimmed from each CDR3. Fields, in order: V gene, CDR3 protein.

TRBV6-5 ASSRTASTYGYT
TRBV28 ASIRTFTGNTEAF
TRBV7-9 ASSEWDIPTEAF
TRBV14 ASSRPGTSGSGWQF
TRBV11-2 ASSPRLAANYEQY
TRBV30 AWSGLMNTEAF
TRBV28 ASSTAGQNTQY
TRBV9 ASSVGADSFNEKLF
TRBV30 AWSAVNEQY
TRBV27 ASSSRATRNSPLH
TRBV6-5 ASSLSNSPLH
TRBV7-3 ASSLTYSNTDTQY
TRBV7-3 ASSLTGHQETQY
TRBV2 ASSGVITGGPDEQY
TRBV7-3 ASSWDSTDTQY
TRBV3-1/TRBV3-2 ASSQNFYEQF
TRBV5-1 ASSSDLRSNNEQF
TRBV7-8 ASSLSGLESYEQY
TRBV7-9 ASSLNSLNTEAF
TRBV5-6 ASSPVAYTDTQY
TRBV6-5 ASSRDSSSYNEQF
TRBV19 ASREQGATYEQY
TRBV4-3 ASSLTGGETEAF
TRBV7-2 ASSLTGTNTEAF
TRBV7-3 ASSPGRGEAKNIQY
TRBV11-3 ASSFSGDRPVGTQY
TRBV28 ASSQARTGGYNEQF
TRBV9 ASSVGRSAARGNTIY
TRBV14 ASSPSGQGRLAGYTGELF
TRBV2 ASSESPVGGGGQY
TRBV4-1 ASSQSDSYGGYT
TRBV4-1 ASSPPSRDEAF
TRBV7-6 ASSLEGTGNQLDYGYT
TRBV2 ASSDPAGDTGELF
TRBV9 ASSVGTGEDNEQF
TRBV2 ASSALTSGSEETQY
TRBV29-1 SVDWDRGGETQY
TRBV4-1 ASSHIDRGGYGYT
TRBV30 AWSGTWGQPQH
TRBV5-4 ASSLEAGQETQY
TRBV6-5 ASSSWGAEGEKLF
TRBV18 ASSTAYEQY
TRBV4-1 ASSQAGTSIFNQPQH
TRBV29-1 SVVLSTSNTGELF
TRBV4-1 ASSLPWAGWGQF
TRBV27 ASSQRQGNTIY
TRBV7-8 ASSRPLVGPRDYGYT
TRBV29-1 SVATGTGGPQPQH
TRBV4-2 ASSYELAGGTLSQF
TRBV28 ASSTPGQYHGYT
TRBV7-3 ASSSEPGYEQY
TRBV18 ASSQNQGYEQY
TRBV29-1 SVDGGLNTEAF
TRBV2 ASKVRYEQY
TRBV11-3 ASSLSGDGYT
TRBV5-1 ASSLDPSVLYEQY
TRBV3-1/TRBV3-2 ASSPTGGHTEAF
TRBV18 ASSVDRGGSGELF
TRBV10-1 ASSGWSYNEQF
TRBV27 ASSKVVGQGAKVPEAF